The TCR beta chain under discussion was sequenced for a study of blood T cell repertoires in COVID-19. The wider study: T cells, B-cell-depleted T cells, or PBMCs supplied cDNA or gDNA.

This clone was counted once. As handled by the study authors: Reference gene primer amplification yielded estimated nucleated cell counts. Sequencing used immunoSEQ multiplex PCR; TCRdb keeps in-frame clones, though not all of them. The V and J calls and clone size are taken from that table; D and trimming were inferred from the DNA. The sample shows about 190,000 clones, 86% of them seen only once. Germline V gene sequence: CDR1 SNHLY, CDR2 FYNNEI. Trimming stripped 4 bases from V and 9 bases from J, with 13 bases between. The CDR3 totals 13 residues. The chain couples TRBV2 to TRBJ2-1, with a weak D call TRBD1 (5 bases). Sample: PBMCs or T cells enriched from blood (not recorded which). The sequence was obtained from a woman between 40 and 50 years old in a cohort exposed to, infected with or recovered from COVID-19 (not recorded which). CDR3 bases: TGTGCCAGCAGTGCTGGTCAGGGAACTGAGCAGTTCTTC. Encoded protein: CASSAGQGTEQFF.